This T cell receptor (beta chain) was found in a study of Ad26.COV2.S vaccination and SARS-CoV-2 variants. This CDR3 is built from 11 residues. Per germline, CDR1 SNHLY and CDR2 FYNNEI. Trimming pared 7 bases from V and 7 bases from J, leaving 10 bases between. Libraries were prepared by immunoSEQ multiplex PCR; TCRdb keeps only in-frame clonotypes and omits some of them. The profile shows around 86,000 clones, roughly 85% of them singletons. This specimen was peripheral blood, taken after recovery from COVID-19. The chain employs TRBV2 and TRBJ1-1; D gene uncertain. The clonotype comes from a human donor who had recovered from COVID-19. The CDR3 is CASMRGNEAFF. The CDR3 DNA is TGTGCCAGCATGCGGGGAAATGAAGCTTTCTTT.